This passage covers 13 T cell receptor beta chains from one sample sequenced in a study of T cell responses to AZD1222 COVID-19 vaccine. Sequencing was performed with immunoSEQ multiplex PCR; in TCRdb, only in-frame clones are kept and a portion is missing. The top ten clones hold 15% to 20% of a sample with tens of thousands of clones, more than 70% of them seen once. The specimen was peripheral blood, collected on day 0 of AZD1222 vaccination. These receptors were obtained from an adult in good health.

This chain uses TRBV28 with TRBJ2-1; 8 bases agree with TRBD2. The junction had 6 bases not matched to a gene; V was cut back by 5 bases and J by 0 bases. The V gene's germline CDR1 is MDHEN and CDR2 SYDVKM. The CDR3 has 16 residues. As DNA, the CDR3 is TGTGCCAGCAGTGGTACTAGCGGCAGCTCCTACAATGAGCAGTTCTTC. Translation gives CASSGTSGSSYNEQFF. The complete variable domain, with remaining parts taken from reference TRBV28 and TRBJ2-1, reads DVKVTQSSRYLVKRTGEKVFLECVQDMDHENMFWYRQDPGLGLRLIYFSYDVKMKEKGDIPEGYSVSREKKERFSLILESASTNQTSMYLCASSGTSGSSYNEQFFGPGTRLTVL.

The chain uses TRBV5-4 and TRBJ2-7, with 10 bases fitting TRBD1. Looked up from germline, CDR1 is SGHNT and CDR2 is YYREEE (reference sequence). The trim removed 4 bases at V and 6 bases at J, leaving 7 bases unmatched. This CDR3 is 14 amino acids long. The CDR3 region is CASSRPGTGAEQYF. The CDR3 DNA reads TGTGCCAGCAGCCGTCCCGGGACAGGGGCCGAGCAGTACTTC. The variable domain in full, completed from reference TRBV5-4 and TRBJ2-7, reads ETGVTQSPTHLIKTRGQQVTLRCSSQSGHNTVSWYQQALGQGPQFIFQYYREEENGRGNFPPRFSGLQFPNYSSELNVNALELDDSALYLCASSRPGTGAEQYFGPGTRLTVT.

CDR3 sequence reads: CASSLGERVRRNTEAFF. Written as DNA, the CDR3 is TGCGCCAGCAGCTTGGGAGAGAGGGTCAGACGGAACACTGAAGCTTTCTTT. The rearrangement uses TRBV5-1 and TRBJ1-1; unclear D gene. Looked up from germline, CDR1 is SGHRS and CDR2 is YFSETQ. CDR3 length: 17 residues. Deletions cut 0 bases from V and 1 base from J, with 16 bases between.

This CDR3 reads CASTMPGPTEQYF. For the CDR3, the DNA is TGTGCCAGCACCATGCCGGGGCCAACCGAGCAGTACTTC. V and J are TRBV2 and TRBJ2-7; either TRBD1 or TRBD2 may supply D (5 bases each). The ends were cut back, 7 bases at V and 6 bases at J, with 16 bases in the middle. This CDR3 is 13 amino acids long. CDR1 is SNHLY, CDR2 FYNNEI, per germline.

J is TRBJ1-2 and V is TRBV18; no clear D. The CDR3 has 15 residues. V lost 0 bases to trimming and J lost 4 bases, with 12 bases between them. Germline values: CDR1 KGHSH, CDR2 LQKENI. The CDR3 is CASSPPSGMGYGYTF. In nucleotides, the CDR3 is TGTGCCAGCTCACCACCGTCGGGAATGGGCTATGGCTACACCTTC. The full variable domain, with the rest looked up from reference TRBV18 and TRBJ1-2, is NAGVMQNPRHLVRRRGQEARLRCSPMKGHSHVYWYRQLPEEGLKFMVYLQKENIIDESGMPKERFSAEFPKEGPSILRIQQVVRGDSAAYFCASSPPSGMGYGYTFGSGTRLTVV.

The chain combines TRBV14 with TRBJ2-1; maybe TRBD1 (6 bases). Trimming removed 5 bases at V and 6 bases at J, with 14 bases between. The CDR3 has 14 residues. Germline assignment: CDR1 SGHDN and CDR2 FVKESK. In DNA, the CDR3 is TGTGCCAGCAGCGCCGCCGGGACACTCAATGAGCAGTTCTTC. This sequence encodes CASSAAGTLNEQFF. The whole variable domain, filled in from reference TRBV14 and TRBJ2-1, reads EAGVTQFPSHSVIEKGQTVTLRCDPISGHDNLYWYRRVMGKEIKFLLHFVKESKQDESGMPNNRFLAERTGGTYSTLKVQPAELEDSGVYFCASSAAGTLNEQFFGPGTRLTVL.

This clone was seen once. This chain uses TRBV3-1 (or the pseudogene TRBV3-2) with TRBJ1-5; D is undetermined. V was pared by 8 bases and J by 3 bases, with 17 bases between. Germline loops: CDR1 LGHDT, CDR2 YNNKEL (reference sequence). The CDR3 is 15 amino acids. CDR3 amino acids: CASGFGGRDNQPQHF. The CDR3 DNA is TGTGCCAGCGGCTTTGGAGGGAGGGACAATCAGCCCCAGCATTTT.

This clone was seen more than once but under ten times. V gene TRBV7-9 combines with J gene TRBJ1-2, with D uncertain. CDR1 and CDR2 from the germline V gene are SEHNR and FQNEAQ (reference sequence). The CDR3 covers 13 residues. Deletions cut 1 base from V and 6 bases from J, with 9 bases between. CDR3 sequence: CASSLVGGNGYTF. The DNA of the CDR3 is TGTGCCAGCAGCTTAGTAGGTGGAAATGGCTACACCTTC.

The chain recombines TRBV7-2 with TRBJ2-2; 15 bases agree with TRBD2. Germline V gives CDR1 SGHTA, CDR2 FQGNSA. Trimming removed 5 bases from V and 5 bases from J; junction bases left unmatched: 3. The CDR3 is 16 residues long. CDR3 sequence (DNA): TGTGCCAGCAGCCTTGGACTAGCGGGAGGGACCGGGGAGCTGTTTTTT. Translated: CASSLGLAGGTGELFF.

The V gene is TRBV29-1, the J gene TRBJ1-1; no definite D call. Germline V gives CDR1 SQVTM, CDR2 ANQGSEA. The CDR3 has 13 residues. Trimming left V 1 base short and J 2 bases short, with 8 bases between. The CDR3 here is CSVEGTGNTEAFF. The CDR3, as DNA: TGCAGCGTTGAAGGGACGGGTAACACTGAAGCTTTCTTT.

The sample holds one count of this clone. This chain connects TRBV7-2 to TRBJ2-3; 8 positions match TRBD2. The CDR3 spans 14 residues. J was trimmed by 1 base and V by 5 bases; bases with no gene match: 2. In germline, CDR1 is SGHTA, CDR2 FQGNSA. The CDR3 loop reads CASSPAGGTDTQYF. The CDR3 nucleotides are TGTGCCAGCAGCCCAGCGGGGGGCACAGATACGCAGTATTTT.

V gene TRBV18 combines with J gene TRBJ1-2; a weak D match, TRBD1 (5 bases). Trimming removed 3 bases at V and 7 bases at J, with 21 bases between. The CDR3 extends over 16 amino acids. Looked up from germline, CDR1 is KGHSH and CDR2 is LQKENI. CDR3 sequence (DNA): TGTGCCAGCTCACCGGATCCCGAGGCAGGGATTCGTGGCTACACCTTC. Its translation: CASSPDPEAGIRGYTF. Full variable domain (outside the CDR3, taken from reference TRBV18 and TRBJ1-2): NAGVMQNPRHLVRRRGQEARLRCSPMKGHSHVYWYRQLPEEGLKFMVYLQKENIIDESGMPKERFSAEFPKEGPSILRIQQVVRGDSAAYFCASSPDPEAGIRGYTFGSGTRLTVV.

The J gene is TRBJ1-5, the V gene TRBV7-9, with unresolved D. Germline V lookup: CDR1 SEHNR, CDR2 FQNEAQ (reference sequence). CDR3 size: 14 residues. With 3 bases removed from V and 0 bases from J, the gap between germline ends came to 6 bases. The chain's CDR3 is CASSFSDSNQPQHF. Here the CDR3 DNA reads TGTGCCAGCAGCTTCTCTGATAGCAATCAGCCCCAGCATTTT.